This T cell receptor (beta chain) was obtained from a study of blood T cell repertoires in COVID-19. Measured with immunoSEQ multiplex PCR; TCRdb has only the in-frame clones, and not every one. The profile shows around 150,000 clones, about 74% of them singletons. This CDR3 is built from 13 residues. Germline CDR1 and CDR2: SGHAT and FQNNGV. Unmatched junction bases numbered 4, after V lost 4 bases and J lost 7 bases. Sequencing was performed on peripheral blood. This chain links TRBV11-2 with TRBJ1-1, with 9 bases fitting TRBD1. The sequence was collected from a man in his forties or fifties with acute or convalescent COVID-19. The CDR3 DNA sequence: TGTGCCAGCAGCTCGGGACAGGGACTTGAAGCTTTCTTT. Its translation: CASSSGQGLEAFF.